Detailed here is one T cell receptor beta chain. What it binds is not known. This CDR3 is also generated by other DNA sequences in the sample. This sample is drawn from a study of shared clonotypes between healthy human individuals. The study separated CD4+ cells into CD45RA+ naive and CD45RA-negative memory subsets. This CDR3 contains 12 residues. Germline V CDR1 and CDR2: MNHNY, SVGAGI (reference sequence). Trimming took off 2 bases at V and 6 bases at J, with 8 bases between the two ends. Study observations and caveats: Among four donors, roughly 5% of naive CD4 clonotypes were found in common. Only blood underwent sampling, and tissue repertoires likely differ.

Generated by immunoSEQ multiplex PCR, the TCRdb table keeps only in-frame clones and is missing some. The sample has more than 1.2 million clones, 98% to 99% seen once. The TCR was taken from a man aged 25 to 40 in good health. Sequenced sample: naive CD4+ T cells sorted from blood. As to subset: CD45RA+ positively selected. The chain uses TRBV6-6 and TRBJ2-7; possible D gene TRBD1, 6 bases. The CDR3 here is CASSYGGGEQYF. The CDR3 bases are TGTGCCAGCAGTTACGGGGGCGGCGAGCAGTACTTC.